This T cell receptor beta chain derives from a study of blood T cell repertoires in COVID-19. Original processing notes: It was from reference gene primer amplification that nucleated cell counts were estimated. Some clones are missing from TCRdb's copy, which holds only in-frame ones; the method was immunoSEQ multiplex PCR. The V and J calls and clone size come from that table; D and trimming were worked out from the DNA. Of under 95,000 clones in the sample, roughly 87% were seen once. There are 14 residues in the CDR3. Germline values: CDR1 SGHTA, CDR2 FQGNSA. Trimming stripped 1 base from V and 4 bases from J, with 10 bases between.

This rearrangement joins TRBV7-2 to TRBJ1-2; no definite D call. Input material: peripheral blood. The source of this sequence is a man aged 45-65 years with acute or convalescent COVID-19. CDR3 protein: CASSLVEGVYGYTF. The CDR3 DNA reads TGTGCCAGCAGCTTAGTCGAGGGTGTCTATGGCTACACCTTC.